Each of the 4 T cell receptor beta chains below was sequenced from the same sample in a study of lymphopenia after photon versus proton radiotherapy. Repertoires were generated with immunoSEQ multiplex PCR, while TCRdb's copy carries only in-frame clones and drops some. Of over 50,000 clones listed, 86% were seen once; the top ten hold 2% to 3%. Material: peripheral blood, obtained from a patient treated with photon-based radiotherapy. Receptor source: a man in his forties or fifties with gastric cancer.

The chain employs TRBV15 and TRBJ1-6; D unclear. Germline V gene lookup returns CDR1 LNHNV and CDR2 YYDKDF (reference sequence). The CDR3 totals 15 residues. The ends were cut back, 4 bases at V and 5 bases at J, with 12 bases in the middle. CDR3 sequence (DNA): TGTGCCACCAGCACACGGGTTGGGGATAATTCACCCCTCCACTTT. It translates to CATSTRVGDNSPLHF. The complete variable domain, with remaining parts taken from reference TRBV15 and TRBJ1-6, reads DAMVIQNPRYQVTQFGKPVTLSCSQTLNHNVMYWYQQKSSQAPKLLFHYYDKDFNNEADTPDNFQSRRPNTSFCFLDIRSPGLGDTAMYLCATSTRVGDNSPLHFGNGTRLTVT.

The CDR3 region has the DNA TGCGCCAGCAGCCAAGTTCTTTCTCAGCCCCAGCATTTT. This translates into CASSQVLSQPQHF. The rearrangement uses TRBV4-1 and TRBJ1-5; no clear D. Trimming shortened V by 1 base and J by 6 bases, and 7 bases separated the two germline ends. This CDR3 region has 13 residues. Per germline, CDR1 MGHRA and CDR2 YSYEKL.

V gene TRBV4-2 combines with J gene TRBJ1-5; the D gene is possibly TRBD1 (5 bases). This CDR3 region has 14 residues. Deletions cut 4 bases from V and 4 bases from J, with 11 bases between. Per the germline V gene, CDR1 is LGHNA and CDR2 is YNFKEQ. The CDR3 reads CASSPQDSNQPQHF. The CDR3 nucleotides read TGTGCCAGCAGCCCCCAAGACAGTAATCAGCCCCAGCATTTT.

The gene calls are TRBV10-3 and TRBJ1-6; D is unresolved. The V gene lost 10 bases and the J gene lost 5 bases, with 12 bases spanning the gap. CDR3 length equals 13 residues. Germline V lookup: CDR1 ENHRY, CDR2 SYGVKD. The CDR3 DNA sequence: TGTGCCACCAAATCGGATAATAATTCACCCCTCCACTTT. This gives the protein CATKSDNNSPLHF.